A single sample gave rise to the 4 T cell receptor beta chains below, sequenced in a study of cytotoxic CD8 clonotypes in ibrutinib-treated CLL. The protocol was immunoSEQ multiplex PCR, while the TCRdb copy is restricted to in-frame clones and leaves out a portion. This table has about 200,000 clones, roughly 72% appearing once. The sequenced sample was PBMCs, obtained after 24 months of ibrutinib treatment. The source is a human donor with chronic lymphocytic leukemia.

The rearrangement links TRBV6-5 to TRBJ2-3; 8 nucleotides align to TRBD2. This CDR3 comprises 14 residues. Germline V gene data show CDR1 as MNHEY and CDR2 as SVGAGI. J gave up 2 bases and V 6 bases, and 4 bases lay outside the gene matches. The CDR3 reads CASRGGRFTDTQYF. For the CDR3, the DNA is TGTGCCAGCAGGGGCGGGAGGTTCACAGATACGCAGTATTTT.

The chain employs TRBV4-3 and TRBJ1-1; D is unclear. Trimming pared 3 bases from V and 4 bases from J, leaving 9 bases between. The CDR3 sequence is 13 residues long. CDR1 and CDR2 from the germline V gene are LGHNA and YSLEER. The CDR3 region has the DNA TGCGCCAGCAGCCAGGATGTTGTCACTGAAGCTTTCTTT. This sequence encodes CASSQDVVTEAFF.

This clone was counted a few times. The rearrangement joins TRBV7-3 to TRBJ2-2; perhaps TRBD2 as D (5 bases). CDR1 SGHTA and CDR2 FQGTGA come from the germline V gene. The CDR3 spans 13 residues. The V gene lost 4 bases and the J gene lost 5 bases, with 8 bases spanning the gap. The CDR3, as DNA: TGTGCCAGCAGCTCAGGAGGAACCGGGGAGCTGTTTTTT. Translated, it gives CASSSGGTGELFF.

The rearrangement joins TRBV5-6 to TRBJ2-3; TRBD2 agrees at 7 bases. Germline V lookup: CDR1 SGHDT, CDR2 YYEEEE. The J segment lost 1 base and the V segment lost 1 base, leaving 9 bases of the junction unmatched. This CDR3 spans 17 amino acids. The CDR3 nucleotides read TGTGCCAGCAGCTTGTGGCTCAGCGGGACTGGCACAGATACGCAGTATTTT. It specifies CASSLWLSGTGTDTQYF.